A single sample gave rise to the 4 T cell receptor beta chains below, sequenced in a study of cytomegalovirus exposure and HLA in healthy donors. Some clones are missing from TCRdb's copy, which holds only in-frame ones; the method was immunoSEQ multiplex PCR. The top ten clones hold under 0.9% of a sample with 82,000 or so clones, over 85% of them seen once. The sequencing input was PBMCs. These receptors all come from a woman under 30 in good health and CMV-seronegative.

This chain connects TRBV15 to TRBJ1-1, with D hard to call. CDR1 and CDR2 from the germline V gene are LNHNV and YYDKDF (reference sequence). This CDR3 comprises 15 residues. Trimming pared 3 bases from V and 0 bases from J, leaving 11 bases between. The DNA for the CDR3 is TGTGCCACCAGCAGGTTCGAGGGAATGAACACTGAAGCTTTCTTT. Translation: CATSRFEGMNTEAFF.

The J gene is TRBJ2-5, the V gene TRBV6-1; D might be TRBD2 (6 bases). The CDR3 contains 13 residues. Germline assignment: CDR1 MNHNS and CDR2 SASEGT. V was trimmed by 4 bases and J by 5 bases, leaving 11 bases between them. This CDR3 is CASSGRTIETQYF. In nucleotides, the CDR3 is TGTGCCAGCAGTGGCCGGACTATTGAGACCCAGTACTTC.

V and J are TRBV5-1 and TRBJ1-4, with D unresolved. Germline-derived CDR1 and CDR2 are SGHRS and YFSETQ. This CDR3 spans 13 amino acids. Trimming removed 10 bases from V and 5 bases from J, with 15 bases in between. DNA of the CDR3: TGCGCCTGCCTAGTGAGTCGGAATGAAAAACTGTTTTTT. It codes for CACLVSRNEKLFF.

This chain joins TRBV18 and TRBJ1-5; unclear D gene. This CDR3 is built from 13 residues. Germline-derived CDR1 and CDR2 are KGHSH and LQKENI. V lost 3 bases and J 1 base, leaving 4 bases between the germline ends. CDR3 amino acids: CASSPGSNQPQHF. DNA of the CDR3: TGTGCCAGCTCACCCGGGAGCAATCAGCCCCAGCATTTT.